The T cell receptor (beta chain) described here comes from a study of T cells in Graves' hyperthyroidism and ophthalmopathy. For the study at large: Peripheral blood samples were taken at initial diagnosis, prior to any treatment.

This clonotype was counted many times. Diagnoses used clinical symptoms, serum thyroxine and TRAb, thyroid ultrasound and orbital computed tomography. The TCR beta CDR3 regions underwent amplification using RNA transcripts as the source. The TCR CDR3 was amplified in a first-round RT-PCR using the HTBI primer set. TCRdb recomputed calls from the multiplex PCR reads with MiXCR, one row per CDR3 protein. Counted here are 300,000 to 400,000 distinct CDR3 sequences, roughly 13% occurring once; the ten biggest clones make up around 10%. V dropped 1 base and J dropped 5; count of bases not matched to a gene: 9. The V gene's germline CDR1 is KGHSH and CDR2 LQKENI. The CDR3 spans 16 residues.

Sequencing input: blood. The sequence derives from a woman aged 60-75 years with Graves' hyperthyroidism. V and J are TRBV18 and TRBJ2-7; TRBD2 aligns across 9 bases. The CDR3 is CASSPQALAGINEQYF. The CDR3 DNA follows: TGTGCCAGCTCACCACAGGCGCTAGCGGGAATCAACGAGCAGTACTTC. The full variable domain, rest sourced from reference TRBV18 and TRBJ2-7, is NAGVMQNPRHLVRRRGQEARLRCSPMKGHSHVYWYRQLPEEGLKFMVYLQKENIIDESGMPKERFSAEFPKEGPSILRIQQVVRGDSAAYFCASSPQALAGINEQYFGPGTRLTVT.